The rows below give T cell receptor beta chains drawn from one sample of a study of T-cell reconstitution after alpha-beta-depleted transplantation in children. Each CDR3 protein is one row after TCRdb ran MiXCR on the PCR reads. The table includes roughly 500,000 distinct CDR3 sequences, about 18% detected once. The sample consisted of PBMCs from the stem cell graft donor, taken from the stem cell graft. The receptors were sampled from a human donor who donated a stem cell graft to a child with acute lymphoblastic leukemia. CDR3s include the opening cysteine and the closing phenylalanine or tryptophan. A D gene is named only where the DNA matches it firmly. Clone size is stated in some rows and not others, as once, few, many or a class when expanded.

>TRBV7-8|.|TRBJ2-2|few
TGTGCCAGCACCGTACTGGAAAACACCGGGGAGCTGTTTTTT
CASTVLENTGELFF
>TRBV29-1|.|TRBJ2-7|.
TGCAGCGTTGAAGGGATGGCTAGATCGGGATACGAGCAGTACTTC
CSVEGMARSGYEQYF
>TRBV29-1|.|TRBJ2-4|many
TGCAGCGCAAAGCGATTGGGTGGCATTCAGTACTTC
CSAKRLGGIQYF
>TRBV5-1|TRBD1|TRBJ2-5|few
TGCGCCAGCAGCTCGAGGGACAGTCCTCAAGAGACCCAGTACTTC
CASSSRDSPQETQYF
>TRBV12-3/TRBV12-4|TRBD1|TRBJ2-4|few
TGTGCCAGCAGTACGACAGGGCCTCAAGCCAAAAACATTCAGTACTTC
CASSTTGPQAKNIQYF
>TRBV5-5|TRBD1|TRBJ2-5|many
TGTGCCAGCAGCACGCCCGGGACAGGCGAGACCCAGTACTTC
CASSTPGTGETQYF
>TRBV5-6|TRBD2|TRBJ2-5|few
TGTGCCAGCAGCTTGGGGCCGAGCGGGAGGGAAGAGACCCAGTACTTC
CASSLGPSGREETQYF
>TRBV4-2|TRBD2|TRBJ2-1|few
TGTGCCAGCAGCCTACTAGCGTACGGGGGGTCCAATGAGCAGTTCTTC
CASSLLAYGGSNEQFF
>TRBV5-1|TRBD2|TRBJ2-7|many
TGCGCCAGCAGCTCAGGACTAGCGGGAGGTTCCTACGAGCAGTACTTC
CASSSGLAGGSYEQYF
>TRBV29-1|.|TRBJ1-4|.
TGCAGCGCTCGGAACGGGGAAAAACTGTTTTTT
CSARNGEKLFF
>TRBV5-1|TRBD2|TRBJ2-1|few
TGCGCCAGCAGCCGGGGGGACCCTAGGGGCAATGAGCAGTTCTTC
CASSRGDPRGNEQFF
>TRBV6-6|.|TRBJ2-3|.
TGTGCCAGCAGCCCCGGGATCGGGGTTACGCAGTATTTT
CASSPGIGVTQYF
>TRBV18|.|TRBJ2-3|.
TGTGCCAGCTCACCATGGCGCAGCCTTAGCACAGATACGCAGTATTTT
CASSPWRSLSTDTQYF
>TRBV12-3/TRBV12-4|.|TRBJ2-6|.
TGTGCCAGCAGCCCTGGGAAAACTTCTGGGGCCAACGTCCTGACTTTC
CASSPGKTSGANVLTF
>TRBV12-3/TRBV12-4|.|TRBJ1-2|few
TGTGCCACCAAACGACCACTAAACTATGGCTACACCTTC
CATKRPLNYGYTF
>TRBV29-1|.|TRBJ1-1|.
TGCAGCGTTGAAGTTCGAGGGAACACTGAAGCTTTCTTT
CSVEVRGNTEAFF
>TRBV10-3|TRBD2|TRBJ2-1|.
TGTGCCATCAGAAATCCGGGACTAGCGGGGTTGAGCTCCTACAATGAGCAGTTCTTC
CAIRNPGLAGLSSYNEQFF
>TRBV12-3/TRBV12-4|TRBD1|TRBJ2-7|.
TGTGCCAGCAGCCTGGGACAGGGGTCTATGTACGAGCAGTACTTC
CASSLGQGSMYEQYF
>TRBV7-2|TRBD1|TRBJ1-5|.
TGTGCCAGCAGCCACTCCGGGACAGGGAACCAGCCCCAGCATTTT
CASSHSGTGNQPQHF
>TRBV27|.|TRBJ1-1|.
TGTGCCAGCAGTTTAGGTGCGGGACTCTGGACTGAAGCTTTCTTT
CASSLGAGLWTEAFF
>TRBV20-1|.|TRBJ2-7|few
TGCAGTGTGTCAGCTTACGAGCAGTACTTC
CSVSAYEQYF
>TRBV20-1|TRBD2|TRBJ2-1|few
TGCAGTGCTAGTAAGCTAGCGGTTTACAATGAGCAGTTCTTC
CSASKLAVYNEQFF
>TRBV20-1|.|TRBJ2-7|once
TGCAGTGCCCGAGACGTCCCTCCATCCTACGAGCAGTACTTC
CSARDVPPSYEQYF
>TRBV18|TRBD2|TRBJ2-3|once
TGTGCCAGCTCACCATTCGGGAGGCACCAACTTACAGATACGCAGTATTTT
CASSPFGRHQLTDTQYF
>TRBV7-8|TRBD1|TRBJ1-1|.
TGTGCCAGCAGCCCGACCGCCTATCCGGGACAGGGAATTGTGGGGCAAGAAGCTTTCTTT
CASSPTAYPGQGIVGQEAFF
>TRBV20-1|TRBD1|TRBJ2-7|.
TGCAGTGCTAGAGACCTCCGGGACAGGCCTTACGAGCAGTACTTC
CSARDLRDRPYEQYF
>TRBV18|TRBD2|TRBJ2-7|.
TGTGCCAGCTCACCAACGGGGGGGTTGAGTGAGCAGTACTTC
CASSPTGGLSEQYF
>TRBV7-6|.|TRBJ1-1|.
TGTGCCAGCAACTCCGGAGGCACTGAAGCTTTCTTT
CASNSGGTEAFF
>TRBV5-5|.|TRBJ2-7|.
TGTGCCAGCAGCTTGGTAGGGACAACCAGCGAGATGTCCTACGAGCAGTACTTC
CASSLVGTTSEMSYEQYF
>TRBV27|.|TRBJ2-7|few
TGTGCCAGCAGTCCCCGGGGAGTCTACTACGAGCAGTACTTC
CASSPRGVYYEQYF
>TRBV24-1|.|TRBJ2-1|few
TGTGCCACCTCCAACCCTGTACGACGGACCCGGTCGCACGGGGGATTCTCCTACAATGAGCAGTTCTTC
CATSNPVRRTRSHGGFSYNEQFF
>TRBV27|TRBD1|TRBJ2-7|.
TGTGCCAGCAGTTTGTCGGGACAGTCCTACGAGCAGTACTTC
CASSLSGQSYEQYF
>TRBV7-8|.|TRBJ2-5|.
TGTGCCAGCAGCTTAGAGGCGGGGAGGGAGACCCAGTACTTC
CASSLEAGRETQYF
>TRBV27|TRBD1|TRBJ2-3|few
TGTGCCAGCAAGCGGGACAGGGGGACAGATACGCAGTATTTT
CASKRDRGTDTQYF
>TRBV5-1|TRBD1|TRBJ1-1|.
TGCGCCACCAGCCGCACAGGGGGCGCGACTTTAAACACTGAAGCTTTCTTT
CATSRTGGATLNTEAFF
>TRBV7-8|.|TRBJ2-2|few
TGTGCCAGCAGCTTAGTGGGAGCAGGGCTGAAGACTACCGGGGAGCTGTTTTTT
CASSLVGAGLKTTGELFF
>TRBV5-1|.|TRBJ2-7|few
TGCGCCAGCAGCTTGTTGTTTTCCCGCAGGGATCAAACCTACGAGCAGTACTTC
CASSLLFSRRDQTYEQYF
>TRBV15|.|TRBJ2-7|.
TGTGCCACCAGCAGAGAGCGAGTGGACTTGCCGTCCTACGAGCAGTACTTC
CATSRERVDLPSYEQYF
>TRBV9|.|TRBJ2-1|few
TGTGCCAGCAGCGTAGCCTCGGCCCGGAATGAGCAGTTCTTC
CASSVASARNEQFF
>TRBV20-1|.|TRBJ1-1|many
TGCAGTGCTAGACAGGGAGGCACTGAAGCTTTCTTT
CSARQGGTEAFF
>TRBV12-3/TRBV12-4|TRBD2|TRBJ2-1|.
TGTGCCAGCAGGGATGCTAGCGGACCCTACAATGAGCAGTTCTTC
CASRDASGPYNEQFF
>TRBV7-9|.|TRBJ1-6|many
TGTGCCAGCAGCTCGAGCTCACCCCTCCACTTT
CASSSSSPLHF
>TRBV6-5|.|TRBJ2-5|.
TGTGCCAGCAGTTTCGTCGAAACCTCCCCAACCCAGTACTTC
CASSFVETSPTQYF
>TRBV20-1|TRBD1|TRBJ1-5|few
TGCAGTGCTAACACAGGGACAGGGAGGGATCAGCCCCAGCATTTT
CSANTGTGRDQPQHF
>TRBV9|.|TRBJ2-2|.
TGTGCCAGCAGCGAAGGACACTCGGCCGGGGAGCTGTTTTTT
CASSEGHSAGELFF
>TRBV20-1|.|TRBJ2-2|few
TGCAGTGCTTTCCAGAACACCGGGGAGCTGTTTTTT
CSAFQNTGELFF
>TRBV27|.|TRBJ1-6|.
TGTGCCAGCAGTCCTAGGGACGGCCAGGACACTTCACCCCTCCACTTT
CASSPRDGQDTSPLHF
>TRBV7-9|.|TRBJ1-1|once
TGTGCCAGCAGCCCCTCGCCGGGACGAAGCACTGAAGCTTTCTTT
CASSPSPGRSTEAFF
>TRBV5-1|.|TRBJ2-7|.
TGCGCCAGCAGTCCTTACCCTGGGGAGGAGAGCGAGCAGTACTTC
CASSPYPGEESEQYF